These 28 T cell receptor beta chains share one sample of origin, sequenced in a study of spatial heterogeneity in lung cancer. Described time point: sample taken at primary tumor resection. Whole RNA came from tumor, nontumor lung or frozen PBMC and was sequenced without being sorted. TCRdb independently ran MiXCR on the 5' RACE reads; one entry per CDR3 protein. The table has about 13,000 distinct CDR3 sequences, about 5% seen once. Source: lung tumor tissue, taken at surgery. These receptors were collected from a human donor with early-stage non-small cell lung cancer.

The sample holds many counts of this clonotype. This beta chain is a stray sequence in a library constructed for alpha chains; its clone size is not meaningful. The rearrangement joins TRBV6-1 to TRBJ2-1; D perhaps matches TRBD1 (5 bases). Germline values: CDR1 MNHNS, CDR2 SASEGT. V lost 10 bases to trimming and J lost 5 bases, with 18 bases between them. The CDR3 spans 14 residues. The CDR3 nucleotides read TGTGCCACAGCTGCGATGGGCAGGGACAATGAGCAGTTCTTC. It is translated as CATAAMGRDNEQFF.

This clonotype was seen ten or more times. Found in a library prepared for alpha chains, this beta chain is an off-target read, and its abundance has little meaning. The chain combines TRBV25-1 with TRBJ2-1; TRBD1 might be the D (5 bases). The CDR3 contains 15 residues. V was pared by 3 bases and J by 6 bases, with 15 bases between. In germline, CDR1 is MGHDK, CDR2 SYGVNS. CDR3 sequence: CASSDTTVAFNEQFF. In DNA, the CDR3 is TGTGCCAGCAGTGACACGACAGTTGCATTCAATGAGCAGTTCTTC.

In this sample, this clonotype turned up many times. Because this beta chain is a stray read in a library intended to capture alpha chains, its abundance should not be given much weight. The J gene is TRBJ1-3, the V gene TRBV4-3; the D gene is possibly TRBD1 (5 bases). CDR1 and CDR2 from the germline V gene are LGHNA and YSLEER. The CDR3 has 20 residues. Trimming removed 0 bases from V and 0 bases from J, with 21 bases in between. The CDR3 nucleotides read TGCGCCAGCAGCCAAGATAGTGGGGCAGATAGCCTTTTCTCTGGAAACACCATATATTTT. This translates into CASSQDSGADSLFSGNTIYF.

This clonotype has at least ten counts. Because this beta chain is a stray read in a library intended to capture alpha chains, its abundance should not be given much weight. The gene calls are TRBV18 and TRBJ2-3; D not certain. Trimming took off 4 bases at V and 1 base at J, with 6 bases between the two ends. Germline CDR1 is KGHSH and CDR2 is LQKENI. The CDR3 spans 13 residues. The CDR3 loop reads CASSQTGTDTQYF. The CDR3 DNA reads TGTGCCAGCTCACAAACAGGCACAGATACGCAGTATTTT.

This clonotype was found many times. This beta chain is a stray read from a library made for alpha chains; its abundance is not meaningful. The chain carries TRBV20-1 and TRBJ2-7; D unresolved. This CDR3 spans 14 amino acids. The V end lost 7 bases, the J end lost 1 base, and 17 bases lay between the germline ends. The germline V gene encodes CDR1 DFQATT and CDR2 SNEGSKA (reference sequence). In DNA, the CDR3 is TGCAGTGTTAGGCGACTTTCCGATTCCTACGAGCAGTACTTC. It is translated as CSVRRLSDSYEQYF.

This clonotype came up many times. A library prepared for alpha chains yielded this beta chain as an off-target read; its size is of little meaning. The CDR3 reads CASSSEGRNTDTQYF. CDR3 bases: TGTGCCAGCAGCTCCGAGGGACGGAACACAGATACGCAGTATTTT. V and J are TRBV7-2 and TRBJ2-3; D may match TRBD1 or TRBD2 (5 bases each). V lost 4 bases and J lost 2, with 13 bases in between. The germline V gene encodes CDR1 SGHTA and CDR2 FQGNSA. This CDR3 comprises 15 residues.

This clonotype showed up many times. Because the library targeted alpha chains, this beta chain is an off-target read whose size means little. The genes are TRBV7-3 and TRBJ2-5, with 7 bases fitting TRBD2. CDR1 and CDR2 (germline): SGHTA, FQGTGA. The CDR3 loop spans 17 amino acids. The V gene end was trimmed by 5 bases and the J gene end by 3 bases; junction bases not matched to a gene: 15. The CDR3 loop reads CASSANPAGTTKETQYF. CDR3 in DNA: TGTGCCAGCAGCGCCAACCCTGCCGGGACTACGAAAGAGACCCAGTACTTC.

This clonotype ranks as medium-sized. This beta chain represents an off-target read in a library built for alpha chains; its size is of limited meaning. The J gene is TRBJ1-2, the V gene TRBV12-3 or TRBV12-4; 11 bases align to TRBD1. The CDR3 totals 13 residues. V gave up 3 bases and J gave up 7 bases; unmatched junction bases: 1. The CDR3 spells CASSLDRGLGYTF. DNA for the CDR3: TGTGCCAGCAGTTTGGACAGGGGGCTTGGCTACACCTTC.

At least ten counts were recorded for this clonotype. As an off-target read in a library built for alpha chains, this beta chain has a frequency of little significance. This CDR3 reads CASSYVAGVEQYV. The DNA for the CDR3 is TGTGCCAGCAGTTACGTGGCGGGAGTCGAGCAGTACGTC. The chain recombines TRBV6-2 or TRBV6-3 with TRBJ2-7; 7 positions agree with TRBD2. The length of the CDR3 is 13 residues. The germline V gene encodes CDR1 MNHEY and CDR2 SVGEGT. The trim removed 2 bases at V and 6 bases at J, leaving 4 bases unmatched.

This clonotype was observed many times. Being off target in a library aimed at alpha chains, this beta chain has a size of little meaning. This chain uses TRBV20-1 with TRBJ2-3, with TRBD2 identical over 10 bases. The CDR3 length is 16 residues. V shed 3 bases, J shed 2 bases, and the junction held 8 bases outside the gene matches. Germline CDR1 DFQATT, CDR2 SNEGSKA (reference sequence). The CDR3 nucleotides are TGCAGTGCTAGCCGGCTAGCGGGGGCCCTCACAGATACGCAGTATTTT. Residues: CSASRLAGALTDTQYF.

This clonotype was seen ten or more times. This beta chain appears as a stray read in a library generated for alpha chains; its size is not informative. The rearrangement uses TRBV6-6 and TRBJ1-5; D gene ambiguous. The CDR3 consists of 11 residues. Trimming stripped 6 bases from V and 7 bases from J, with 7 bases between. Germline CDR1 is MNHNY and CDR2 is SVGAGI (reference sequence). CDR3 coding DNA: TGTGCCAGCAGGCGGGAACAGCCCCAGCATTTT. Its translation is CASRREQPQHF.

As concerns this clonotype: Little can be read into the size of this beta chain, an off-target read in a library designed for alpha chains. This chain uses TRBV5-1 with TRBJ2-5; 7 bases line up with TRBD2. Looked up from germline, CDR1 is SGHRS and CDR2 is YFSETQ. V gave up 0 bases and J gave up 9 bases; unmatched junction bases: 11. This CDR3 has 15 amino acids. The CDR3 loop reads CASSLASGLVESQYF. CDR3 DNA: TGCGCCAGCAGCTTGGCCTCCGGACTAGTTGAGTCCCAGTACTTC. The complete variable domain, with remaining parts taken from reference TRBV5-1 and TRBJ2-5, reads KAGVTQTPRYLIKTRGQQVTLSCSPISGHRSVSWYQQTPGQGLQFLFEYFSETQRNKGNFPGRFSGRQFSNSRSEMNVSTLELGDSALYLCASSLASGLVESQYFGPGTRLLVL.

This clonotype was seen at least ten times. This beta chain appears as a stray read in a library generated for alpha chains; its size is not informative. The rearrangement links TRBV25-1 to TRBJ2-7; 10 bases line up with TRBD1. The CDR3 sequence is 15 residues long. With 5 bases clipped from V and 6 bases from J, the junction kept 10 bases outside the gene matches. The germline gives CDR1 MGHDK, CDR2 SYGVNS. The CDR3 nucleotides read TGTGCCAGCAGTATACGGACAGGGGGGACGTTCGAGCAGTACTTC. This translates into CASSIRTGGTFEQYF.

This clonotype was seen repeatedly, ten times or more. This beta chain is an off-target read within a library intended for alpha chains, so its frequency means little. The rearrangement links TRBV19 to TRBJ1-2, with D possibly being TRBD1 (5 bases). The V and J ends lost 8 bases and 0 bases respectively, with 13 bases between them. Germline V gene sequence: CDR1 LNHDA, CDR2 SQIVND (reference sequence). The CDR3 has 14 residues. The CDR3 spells CASGGTATNYGYTF. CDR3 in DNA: TGTGCCAGTGGGGGGACTGCTACTAACTATGGCTACACCTTC.

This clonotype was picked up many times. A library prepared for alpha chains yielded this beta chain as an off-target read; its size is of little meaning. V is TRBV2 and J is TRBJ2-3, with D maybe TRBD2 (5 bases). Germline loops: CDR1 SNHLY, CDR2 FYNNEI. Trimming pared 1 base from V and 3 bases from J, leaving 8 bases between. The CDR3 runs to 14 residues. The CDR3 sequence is CASSEGSGTDTQYF. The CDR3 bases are TGTGCCAGCAGTGAAGGGTCGGGGACAGATACGCAGTATTTT.

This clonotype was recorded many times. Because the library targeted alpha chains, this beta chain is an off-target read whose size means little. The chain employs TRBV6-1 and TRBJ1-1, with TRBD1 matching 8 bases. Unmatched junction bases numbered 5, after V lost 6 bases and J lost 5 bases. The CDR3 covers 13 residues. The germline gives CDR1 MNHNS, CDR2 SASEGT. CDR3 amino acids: CASSMTGVTEAFF. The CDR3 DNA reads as TGTGCCAGCAGCATGACAGGGGTGACTGAAGCTTTCTTT.

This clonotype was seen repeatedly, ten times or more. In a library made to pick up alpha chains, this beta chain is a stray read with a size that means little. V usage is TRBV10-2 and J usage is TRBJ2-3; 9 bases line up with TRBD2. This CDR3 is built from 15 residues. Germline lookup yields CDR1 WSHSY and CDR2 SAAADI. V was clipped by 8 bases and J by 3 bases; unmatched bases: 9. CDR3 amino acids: CASSDALAGTDTQYF. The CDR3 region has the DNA TGCGCCAGCTCCGACGCCCTAGCGGGGACAGATACGCAGTATTTT.

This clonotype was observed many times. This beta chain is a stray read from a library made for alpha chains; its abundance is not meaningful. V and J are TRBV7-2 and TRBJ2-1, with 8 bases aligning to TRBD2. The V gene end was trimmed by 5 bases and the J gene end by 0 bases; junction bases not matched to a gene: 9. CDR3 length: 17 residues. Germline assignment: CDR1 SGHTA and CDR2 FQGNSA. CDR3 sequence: CASSVWTSPSSYNEQFF. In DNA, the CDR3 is TGTGCCAGCAGCGTATGGACTAGCCCTAGCTCCTACAATGAGCAGTTCTTC.

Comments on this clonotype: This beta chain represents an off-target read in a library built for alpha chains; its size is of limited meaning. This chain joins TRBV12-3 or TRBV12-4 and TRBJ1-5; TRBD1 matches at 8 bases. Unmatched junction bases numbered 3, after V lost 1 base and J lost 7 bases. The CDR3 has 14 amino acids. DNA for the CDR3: TGTGCCAGCAGTTTAGACAGGGGGGGACAGCCCCAGCATTTT. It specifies CASSLDRGGQPQHF.

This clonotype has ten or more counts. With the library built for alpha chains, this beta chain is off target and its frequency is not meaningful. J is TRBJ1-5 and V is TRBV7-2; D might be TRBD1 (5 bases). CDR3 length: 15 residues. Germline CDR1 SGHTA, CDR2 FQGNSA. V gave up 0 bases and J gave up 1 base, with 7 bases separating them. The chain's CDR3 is CASSLAQGSNQPQHF. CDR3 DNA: TGTGCCAGCAGCTTAGCCCAGGGCAGCAATCAGCCCCAGCATTTT.

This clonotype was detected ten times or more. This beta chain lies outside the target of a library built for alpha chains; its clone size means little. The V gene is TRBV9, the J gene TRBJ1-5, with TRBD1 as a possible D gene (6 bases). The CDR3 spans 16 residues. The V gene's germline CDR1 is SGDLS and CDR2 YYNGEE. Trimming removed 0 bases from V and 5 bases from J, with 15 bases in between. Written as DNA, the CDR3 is TGTGCCAGCAGCGTAGGAGAAGGGGGTTCGTATCAGCCCCAGCATTTT. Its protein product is CASSVGEGGSYQPQHF. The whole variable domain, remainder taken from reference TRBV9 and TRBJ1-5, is DSGVTQTPKHLITATGQRVTLRCSPRSGDLSVYWYQQSLDQGLQFLIQYYNGEERAKGNILERFSAQQFPDLHSELNLSSLELGDSALYFCASSVGEGGSYQPQHFGDGTRLSIL.

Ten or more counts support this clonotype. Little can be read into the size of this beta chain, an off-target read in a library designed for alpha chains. The CDR3 loop reads CASSYTDRGEAFF. In nucleotides, the CDR3 is TGTGCCAGCAGTTACACGGACAGGGGGGAAGCTTTCTTT. The chain combines TRBV6-2 or TRBV6-3 with TRBJ1-1; 10 bases agree with TRBD1. Trimming cost V 2 bases and J 8 bases; bases outside gene matches: 2. Per germline, CDR1 MNHEY and CDR2 SVGEGT. The CDR3 covers 13 residues.

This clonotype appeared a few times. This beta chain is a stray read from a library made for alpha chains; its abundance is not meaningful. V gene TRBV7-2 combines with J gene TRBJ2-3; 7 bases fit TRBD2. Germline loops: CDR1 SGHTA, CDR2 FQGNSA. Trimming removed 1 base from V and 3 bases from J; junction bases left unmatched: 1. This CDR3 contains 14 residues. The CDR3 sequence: CASSLGLATDTQYF. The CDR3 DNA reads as TGTGCCAGCAGCTTAGGACTAGCTACAGATACGCAGTATTTT.

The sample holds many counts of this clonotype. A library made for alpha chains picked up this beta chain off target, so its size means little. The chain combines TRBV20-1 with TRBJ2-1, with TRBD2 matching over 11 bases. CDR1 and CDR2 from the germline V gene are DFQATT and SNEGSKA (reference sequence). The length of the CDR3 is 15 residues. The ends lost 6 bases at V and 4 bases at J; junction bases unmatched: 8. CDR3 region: CSAIKGLAGYNEQFF. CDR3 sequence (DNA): TGCAGTGCCATTAAAGGACTAGCGGGTTACAATGAGCAGTTCTTC.

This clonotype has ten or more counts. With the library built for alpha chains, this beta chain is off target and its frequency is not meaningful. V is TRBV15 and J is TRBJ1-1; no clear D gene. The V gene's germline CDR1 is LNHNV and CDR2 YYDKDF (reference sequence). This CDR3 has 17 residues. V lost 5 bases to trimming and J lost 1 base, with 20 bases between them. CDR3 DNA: TGTGCCACCAGCTTACAGCGCGGGGAACCCTCGAACACTGAAGCTTTCTTT. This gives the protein CATSLQRGEPSNTEAFF.

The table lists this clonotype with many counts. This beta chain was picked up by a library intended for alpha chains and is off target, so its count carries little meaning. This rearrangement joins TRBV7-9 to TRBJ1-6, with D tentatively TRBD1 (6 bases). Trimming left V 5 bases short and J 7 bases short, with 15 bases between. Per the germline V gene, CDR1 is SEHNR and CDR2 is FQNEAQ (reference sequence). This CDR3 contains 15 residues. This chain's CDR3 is CASSPGDLPNSPLHF. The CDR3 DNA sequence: TGTGCCAGCAGCCCAGGGGACCTTCCGAATTCACCCCTCCACTTT.

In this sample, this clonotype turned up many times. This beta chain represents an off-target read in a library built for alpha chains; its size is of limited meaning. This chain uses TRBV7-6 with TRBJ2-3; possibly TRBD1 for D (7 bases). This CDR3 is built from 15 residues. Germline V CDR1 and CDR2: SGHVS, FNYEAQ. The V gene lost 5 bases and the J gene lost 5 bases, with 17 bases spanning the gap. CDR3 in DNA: TGTGCCAGCAGCCCTCAGGGGGGCGTGGGAGATACGCAGTATTTT. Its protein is CASSPQGGVGDTQYF.

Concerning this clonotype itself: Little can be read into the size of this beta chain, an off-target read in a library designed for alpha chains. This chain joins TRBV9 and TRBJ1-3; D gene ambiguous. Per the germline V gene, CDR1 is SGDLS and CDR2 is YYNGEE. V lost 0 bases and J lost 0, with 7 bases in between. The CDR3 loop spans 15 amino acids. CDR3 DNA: TGTGCCAGCAGCGTAGGGTCTATCTCTGGAAACACCATATATTTT. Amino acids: CASSVGSISGNTIYF.